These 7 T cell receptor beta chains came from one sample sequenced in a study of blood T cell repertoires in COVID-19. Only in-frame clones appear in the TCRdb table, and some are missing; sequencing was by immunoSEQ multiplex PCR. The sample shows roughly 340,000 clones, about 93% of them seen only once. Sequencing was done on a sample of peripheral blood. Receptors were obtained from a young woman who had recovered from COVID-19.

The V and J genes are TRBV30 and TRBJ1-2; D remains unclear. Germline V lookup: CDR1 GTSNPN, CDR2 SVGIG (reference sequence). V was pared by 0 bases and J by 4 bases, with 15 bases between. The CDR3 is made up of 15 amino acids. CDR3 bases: TGTGCCTGGAGTGTATCTGAGGGCGGAAGCTATGGCTACACCTTC. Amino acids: CAWSVSEGGSYGYTF.

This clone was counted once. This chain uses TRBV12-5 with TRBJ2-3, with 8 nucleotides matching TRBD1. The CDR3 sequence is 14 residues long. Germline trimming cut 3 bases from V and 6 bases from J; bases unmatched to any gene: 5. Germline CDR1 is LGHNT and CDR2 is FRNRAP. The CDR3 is CASGLRQGLDTQYF. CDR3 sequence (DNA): TGTGCTAGTGGTTTACGACAGGGGCTGGATACGCAGTATTTT.

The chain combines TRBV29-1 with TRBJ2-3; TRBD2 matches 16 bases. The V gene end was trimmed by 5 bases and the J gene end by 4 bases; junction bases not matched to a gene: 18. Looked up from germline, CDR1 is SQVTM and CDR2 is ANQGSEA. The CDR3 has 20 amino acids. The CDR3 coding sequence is TGCAGCGTTACCTTTTTAACCGGGACTAGCGGGAGGGAGAACGCAGATACGCAGTATTTT. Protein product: CSVTFLTGTSGRENADTQYF.

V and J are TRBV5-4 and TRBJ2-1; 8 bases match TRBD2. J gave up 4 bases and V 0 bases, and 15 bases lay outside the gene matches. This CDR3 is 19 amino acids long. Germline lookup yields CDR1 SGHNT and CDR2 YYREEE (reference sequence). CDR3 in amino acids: CASSLEGGGRFSGYNEQFF. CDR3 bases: TGTGCCAGCAGCTTGGAGGGTGGCGGGAGGTTTTCGGGATACAATGAGCAGTTCTTC.

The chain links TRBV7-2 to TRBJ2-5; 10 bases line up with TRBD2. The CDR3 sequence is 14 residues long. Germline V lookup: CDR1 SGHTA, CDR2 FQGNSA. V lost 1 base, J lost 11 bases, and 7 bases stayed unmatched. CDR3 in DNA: TGTGCCAGCAGCTTAGTCCTAGCGGGAGTAGGACAGTACTTC. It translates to CASSLVLAGVGQYF.

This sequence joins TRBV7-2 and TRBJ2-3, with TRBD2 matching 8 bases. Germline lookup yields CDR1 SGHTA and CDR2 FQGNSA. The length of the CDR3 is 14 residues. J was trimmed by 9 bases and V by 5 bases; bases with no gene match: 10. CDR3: CASSQLGAGVTQYF. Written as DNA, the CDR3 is TGTGCCAGCAGCCAGTTGGGAGCGGGAGTAACGCAGTATTTT.

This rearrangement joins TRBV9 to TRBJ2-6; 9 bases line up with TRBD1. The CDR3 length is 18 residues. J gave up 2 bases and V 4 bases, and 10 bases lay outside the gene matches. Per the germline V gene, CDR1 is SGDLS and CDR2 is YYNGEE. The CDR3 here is CASSFSGQGAPGANVLTF. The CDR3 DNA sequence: TGTGCCAGCAGCTTTTCGGGACAGGGCGCCCCTGGGGCCAACGTCCTGACTTTC.